This T cell receptor beta chain was observed in a study of T cell responses to AZD1222 COVID-19 vaccine. General observations from the study: None of the repertoires were sampled until the peak T cell response had passed.

Sequenced by immunoSEQ multiplex PCR; TCRdb stores in-frame clones only, minus some. The sample yields about 150,000 clones, roughly 87% seen once. To note about this clone: What it binds is unknown.

This clonotype was obtained from an adult in good health. The sample here was peripheral blood, taken on day 0 of AZD1222 vaccination.

The CDR3 DNA is TGCGCCAGCAGTGAGTTACGATCAGGGGGCGCCGGGCAGTTCTTC. It translates to CASSELRSGGAGQFF. This chain links TRBV10-2 with TRBJ2-1, with TRBD1 matching over 8 bases. The CDR3 is 15 residues long. Per germline, CDR1 WSHSY and CDR2 SAAADI. V lost 1 base to trimming and J lost 12 bases; unmatched junction nucleotides: 11.